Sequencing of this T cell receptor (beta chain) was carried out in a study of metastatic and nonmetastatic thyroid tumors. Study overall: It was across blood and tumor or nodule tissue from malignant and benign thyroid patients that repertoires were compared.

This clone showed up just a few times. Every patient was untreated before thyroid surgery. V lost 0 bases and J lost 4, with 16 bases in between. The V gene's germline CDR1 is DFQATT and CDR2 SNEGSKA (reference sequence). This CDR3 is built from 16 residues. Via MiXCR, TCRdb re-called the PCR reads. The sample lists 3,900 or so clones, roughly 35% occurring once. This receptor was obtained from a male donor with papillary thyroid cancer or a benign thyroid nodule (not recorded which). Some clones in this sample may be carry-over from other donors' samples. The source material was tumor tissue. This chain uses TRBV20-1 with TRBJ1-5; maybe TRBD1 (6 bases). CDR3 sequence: CSARDLREGQNQPQHF. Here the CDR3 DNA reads TGCAGTGCTAGAGATCTAAGGGAAGGACAGAATCAGCCCCAGCATTTT.